This entry lists 5 T cell receptor beta chains sequenced from one sample in a study of beta chain features in type 1 diabetes. The study reverse transcribed the entire isolated RNA, so it sequenced expressed TCRB transcripts. Measured with immunoSEQ multiplex PCR; TCRdb has only the in-frame clones, and not every one. The repertoire holds around 160,000 clones, with roughly 50% as singletons. Sequences were obtained from Tregs from blood. These receptors were collected from a young man in good health.

In its sample, this clone was seen a few times. The chain carries TRBV7-2 and TRBJ2-7, with 11 positions matching TRBD2. This CDR3 region has 16 residues. Germline trimming cut 5 bases from V and 2 bases from J; bases unmatched to any gene: 8. Germline V lookup: CDR1 SGHTA, CDR2 FQGNSA. Here the CDR3 DNA reads TGTGCCAGCAGCCTTGGACTAGCGGGCCTTGCCTACGAGCAGTACTTC. It codes for CASSLGLAGLAYEQYF.

This clone was seen a few times. The chain employs TRBV20-1 and TRBJ2-1; D unresolved. The CDR3 runs 10 residues. Germline V lookup: CDR1 DFQATT, CDR2 SNEGSKA (reference sequence). Trimming took 6 bases from V and 8 from J, leaving 8 bases between them. The CDR3 nucleotides read TGCAGTGCCTATAGCTATGAGCAGTTCTTC. This gives the protein CSAYSYEQFF.

The chain couples TRBV7-2 to TRBJ2-4; the match to TRBD1 covers 7 bases. After removal of 3 bases from V and 7 bases from J, the junction contained 0 bases not matched to a gene. The CDR3 is 12 residues long. Germline V lookup: CDR1 SGHTA, CDR2 FQGNSA. The CDR3 region has the DNA TGTGCCAGCAGCTTGGACAGGAACATTCAGTACTTC. Residues: CASSLDRNIQYF.

This clone was counted a few times. J is TRBJ2-2 and V is TRBV7-9, with D possibly TRBD1 on 5 matching bases. Trimming left V 2 bases short and J 2 bases short, with 6 bases between. Germline assignment: CDR1 SEHNR and CDR2 FQNEAQ (reference sequence). This CDR3 region has 14 residues. DNA of the CDR3: TGTGCCAGCAGCTTACAGGGAAACACCGGGGAGCTGTTTTTT. Its translation: CASSLQGNTGELFF.

The CDR3 DNA follows: TGTGCCAGCAGCTTGAGACTAGCGGGAGTAAATGAGCAGTTCTTC. Amino acids: CASSLRLAGVNEQFF. This chain joins TRBV11-3 and TRBJ2-1, with 12 positions matching TRBD2. J lost 7 bases, V lost 3 bases, and 4 bases had no gene match. From germline, CDR1 is SGHNT and CDR2 YENEEA. This CDR3 has 15 residues. Together with reference TRBV11-3 and TRBJ2-1, the CDR3 gives the full variable domain: EAGVVQSPRYKIIEKKQPVAFWCNPISGHNTLYWYLQNLGQGPELLIRYENEEAVDDSQLPKDRFSAERLKGVDSTLKIQPAELGDSAVYLCASSLRLAGVNEQFFGPGTRLTVL.